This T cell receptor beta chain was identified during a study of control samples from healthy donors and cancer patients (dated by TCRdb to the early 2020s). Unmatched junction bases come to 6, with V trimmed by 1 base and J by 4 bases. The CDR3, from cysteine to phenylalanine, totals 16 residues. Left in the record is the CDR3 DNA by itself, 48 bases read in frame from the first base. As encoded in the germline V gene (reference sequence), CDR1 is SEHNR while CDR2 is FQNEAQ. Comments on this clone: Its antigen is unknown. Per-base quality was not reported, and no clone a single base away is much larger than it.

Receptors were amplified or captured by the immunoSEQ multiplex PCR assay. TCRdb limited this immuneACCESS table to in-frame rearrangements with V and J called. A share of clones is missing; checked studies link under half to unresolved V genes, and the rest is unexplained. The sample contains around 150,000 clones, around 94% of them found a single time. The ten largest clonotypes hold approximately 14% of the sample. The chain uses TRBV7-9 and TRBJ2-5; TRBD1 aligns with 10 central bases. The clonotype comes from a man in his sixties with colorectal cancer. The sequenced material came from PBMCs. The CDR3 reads CASSLGTGGVGETQYF. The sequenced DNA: TGTGCCAGCAGCTTAGGGACAGGGGGTGTAGGAGAGACCCAGTACTTC.